A single sample is the source of the 16 T cell receptor beta chains below, sequenced in a study of CD8+CD57+ T cells in acquired aplastic anemia. Genomic DNA acted as the template from which TCR beta VDJ combination and CDR3 sequence profiling were carried out. Using its own MiXCR run on the reads, TCRdb lists one record per CDR3 protein. The table records some 220,000 distinct CDR3 sequences, 34% of them present only once. The sample taken for sequencing was sorted CD4+, CD8+, or CD8+CD57+ T cells (not recorded which) from PBMCs. These receptors originate from a human donor in good health, serving as a control.

This chain joins TRBV12-5 and TRBJ2-1; TRBD1 matches at 7 bases. With V trimmed by 1 base and J by 6 bases, 15 bases remained unmatched. There are 18 residues in the CDR3. Per germline, CDR1 LGHNT and CDR2 FRNRAP. CDR3 residues: CASGLARTTTGNSNEQFF. CDR3 coding DNA: TGTGCTAGTGGTTTGGCCAGAACGACGACAGGGAACAGCAATGAGCAGTTCTTC. Full variable domain (rest looked up from reference TRBV12-5 and TRBJ2-1): DARVTQTPRHKVTEMGQEVTMRCQPILGHNTVFWYRQTMMQGLELLAYFRNRAPLDDSGMPKDRFSAEMPDATLATLKIQPSEPRDSAVYFCASGLARTTTGNSNEQFFGPGTRLTVL.

The chain recombines TRBV11-2 with TRBJ2-1; no firm D call. This CDR3 is 17 amino acids long. Deletions cut 5 bases from V and 0 bases from J, with 17 bases between. Germline V gene sequence: CDR1 SGHAT, CDR2 FQNNGV. CDR3 region: CASSTRWKVISYNEQFF. The DNA of the CDR3 is TGTGCCAGCAGCACCCGCTGGAAGGTGATCTCCTACAATGAGCAGTTCTTC.

The J gene is TRBJ1-5, the V gene TRBV20-1; D is unresolved. The germline CDR1 and CDR2 sequences are DFQATT and SNEGSKA (reference sequence). V was trimmed by 0 bases and J by 6 bases, leaving 9 bases between them. CDR3 length: 13 residues. This CDR3 is CSAREERLQPQHF. CDR3 nucleotide sequence: TGCAGTGCTAGAGAGGAGCGTCTTCAGCCCCAGCATTTT.

The chain carries TRBV3-1 and TRBJ2-7; D remains ambiguous. V lost 2 bases and J 7 bases, leaving 12 bases between the germline ends. Germline V gene sequence: CDR1 LGHDT, CDR2 YNNKEL (reference sequence). The CDR3 contains 13 residues. The CDR3 region is CASSQYGVGEQYF. CDR3 bases: TGTGCCAGCAGCCAATATGGCGTGGGAGAGCAGTACTTC.

This clonotype turned up a few times. This chain connects TRBV12-5 to TRBJ1-1; a possible D gene is TRBD1 (6 bases). The ends were cut back, 5 bases at V and 7 bases at J, with 17 bases in the middle. The CDR3 has 14 residues. Germline V gene lookup returns CDR1 LGHNT and CDR2 FRNRAP. CDR3 loop: CASGLDGTNSEAFF. In DNA form, the CDR3 reads TGTGCTAGTGGTCTCGACGGGACAAATAGTGAAGCTTTCTTT.

Worth noting for this clonotype: This may come from a read error, since a much larger clone is one base off. This chain links TRBV24-1 with TRBJ1-2; D not certain. The CDR3 has 11 amino acids. CDR1 is KGHDR and CDR2 is SFDVKD in the germline V gene. V was cut by 5 bases and J by 0 bases, with 0 bases left in between. DNA for the CDR3: TGTGCCACCAGTGCTAACTATGGCTACACCTTC. This translates into CATSANYGYTF.

The sample holds many counts of this clonotype. The rearrangement joins TRBV19 to TRBJ2-3; D is undetermined. Looked up from germline, CDR1 is LNHDA and CDR2 is SQIVND (reference sequence). Trimming left V 6 bases short and J 2 bases short, with 12 bases between. The CDR3 length is 14 residues. The CDR3 reads CASSPTSVTDTQYF. The CDR3 DNA is TGTGCCAGTAGCCCGACGTCCGTCACAGATACGCAGTATTTT.

The table lists this clonotype with a few counts. Since a much larger clone is just one base distant, this may be a read error. This chain links TRBV2 with TRBJ1-2; 8 bases are shared with TRBD1. Germline loops: CDR1 SNHLY, CDR2 FYNNEI. The CDR3 has 17 residues. CDR3 loop: CTSSDQRTGQPNYGYTF. In DNA form, the CDR3 reads TGTACCAGCAGCGATCAAAGGACAGGGCAACCTAACTATGGCTACACCTTC.

This rearrangement joins TRBV18 to TRBJ1-5; a weak D match, TRBD1 (6 bases). V lost 8 bases, J lost 6 bases, and 14 bases lay in between. This CDR3 is built from 13 residues. In germline, CDR1 is KGHSH, CDR2 LQKENI. In DNA form, the CDR3 reads TGTGCCAGCAGGGGGACGGCAAGTCAGCCCCAGCATTTT. Translating gives CASRGTASQPQHF.

This rearrangement joins TRBV5-4 to TRBJ2-3, with TRBD2 matching 13 bases. With V trimmed by 0 bases and J by 2 bases, 6 bases remained unmatched. Germline CDR1 and CDR2: SGHNT and YYREEE (reference sequence). The CDR3 contains 18 residues. Written as DNA, the CDR3 is TGTGCCAGCAGCTTGGGAATGGGACTAGCGGGGTACACAGATACGCAGTATTTT. Its translation: CASSLGMGLAGYTDTQYF.

This clonotype appeared a few times. The rearrangement uses TRBV12-3 or TRBV12-4 and TRBJ1-3, with unresolved D. This CDR3 has 16 amino acids. V was clipped by 5 bases and J by 0 bases, with 14 bases between them. Written as DNA, the CDR3 is TGTGCCAGCAGTATCAAAGGGTTTCCCTCTGGAAACACCATATATTTT. Its translation: CASSIKGFPSGNTIYF.

This clonotype has ten or more counts. The rearrangement uses TRBV20-1 and TRBJ2-7; D gene unclear. CDR1 is DFQATT, CDR2 SNEGSKA, per germline (reference sequence). V dropped 0 bases and J dropped 6 bases, with 21 bases sitting between them. The CDR3 is 16 amino acids. CDR3 loop: CSARDPQALPQREQYF. CDR3 bases: TGCAGTGCTAGAGATCCCCAAGCTCTCCCTCAACGCGAGCAGTACTTC.

This clonotype was counted ten times or more. The rearrangement uses TRBV6-1 and TRBJ1-5; D perhaps matches TRBD1 (6 bases). The germline V gene has CDR1 MNHNS and CDR2 SASEGT. V gave up 6 bases and J gave up 6 bases, with 12 bases separating them. This CDR3 region has 13 residues. Written as DNA, the CDR3 is TGTGCCAGCAGCTGGACAGCCGCTCAGCCCCAGCATTTT. Encoded protein: CASSWTAAQPQHF.

This clonotype was seen many times. The rearrangement joins TRBV2 to TRBJ2-7; 9 nucleotides align to TRBD1. The V gene end was trimmed by 8 bases and the J gene end by 7 bases; junction bases not matched to a gene: 9. Looked up from germline, CDR1 is SNHLY and CDR2 is FYNNEI. This CDR3 region has 13 residues. DNA for the CDR3: TGTGCCAGCTCCGGGACAGGGTTTGAGGAGCAGTACTTC. Protein sequence: CASSGTGFEEQYF.

This clonotype was counted at least ten times. The rearrangement joins TRBV4-2 to TRBJ1-2, with no clear D. Germline-derived CDR1 and CDR2 are LGHNA and YNFKEQ. The CDR3 consists of 14 residues. Trimming removed 0 bases at V and 4 bases at J, with 9 bases between. The CDR3 DNA sequence: TGTGCCAGCAGCCAAGATATGGGGTTCTATGGCTACACCTTC. As protein: CASSQDMGFYGYTF.

This clonotype was detected many times. The chain has TRBV29-1 and TRBJ1-5; 10 bases align to TRBD1. This CDR3 has 16 amino acids. Germline CDR1 SQVTM, CDR2 ANQGSEA. The V and J ends lost 4 bases and 2 bases, in that order; junction bases with no gene match: 8. Here the CDR3 DNA reads TGCAGCGTTGTGGGGACAGGGGAATGGGGCAATCAGCCCCAGCATTTT. It translates to CSVVGTGEWGNQPQHF.